Listed below are T cell receptor beta chains from one sample, sequenced in a study of monozygotic twins with inflammatory bowel disease. Reprocessing the 5' RACE reads, TCRdb reports a single entry for every CDR3 protein and omits DNA. The sample table includes 88,000 or so distinct CDR3 sequences. Input material: blood. The receptors were sampled from a human donor with ulcerative colitis or Crohn's disease, or a healthy co-twin of an affected twin (not recorded which). Both conserved end residues are part of each CDR3.

v_gene: TRBV27
j_gene: TRBJ2-2
CDR3aa: CASSFPGTGELFF

v_gene: TRBV20-1
j_gene: TRBJ2-3
CDR3aa: CSAPAGGTDTQYF

v_gene: TRBV5-6
j_gene: TRBJ1-1
CDR3aa: CASSLLVVYTEAFF

v_gene: TRBV5-1
j_gene: TRBJ1-4
CDR3aa: CASSWGGSANEKLFF

v_gene: TRBV2
j_gene: TRBJ2-3
CDR3aa: CASSELADTQYF

v_gene: TRBV5-5
j_gene: TRBJ2-6
CDR3aa: CASSPITGGGTGANVLTF

v_gene: TRBV7-9
j_gene: TRBJ2-5
CDR3aa: CASRTQGHQETQYF

v_gene: TRBV3-1
j_gene: TRBJ1-6
CDR3aa: CASSQALSNNSPLHF

v_gene: TRBV24-1
j_gene: TRBJ2-2
CDR3aa: CATSTGRNTGELFF

v_gene: TRBV20-1
j_gene: TRBJ1-4
CDR3aa: CSARADGAEKLFF

v_gene: TRBV5-5
j_gene: TRBJ2-3
CDR3aa: CASTLTSGDTDTQYF

v_gene: TRBV5-5
j_gene: TRBJ2-3
CDR3aa: CASSLVGLGDTQYF

v_gene: TRBV18
j_gene: TRBJ1-4
CDR3aa: CASSPNRTPNEKLFF

v_gene: TRBV4-1
j_gene: TRBJ1-2
CDR3aa: CASSRAGRRTNYGYTF

v_gene: TRBV11-2
j_gene: TRBJ1-5
CDR3aa: CASSLEQNQPQHF

v_gene: TRBV5-1
j_gene: TRBJ1-1
CDR3aa: CASSPTGQRHTEAFF

v_gene: TRBV6-7
j_gene: TRBJ2-5
CDR3aa: CASSYFLAPDAGQRRMETQYF

v_gene: TRBV5-1
j_gene: TRBJ2-3
CDR3aa: CASSLRPVGGTSTDTQYF

v_gene: TRBV6-6
j_gene: TRBJ1-4
CDR3aa: CASKIGPNEKLFF

v_gene: TRBV25-1
j_gene: TRBJ1-2
CDR3aa: CASSGDTANYGYTF

v_gene: TRBV7-6
j_gene: TRBJ2-7
CDR3aa: CASSLEAVSYEQYF

v_gene: TRBV6-1
j_gene: TRBJ1-5
CDR3aa: CATSGQRDQPQHF

v_gene: TRBV20-1
j_gene: TRBJ2-5
CDR3aa: CSADFRAGGHSETQYF

v_gene: TRBV11-2
j_gene: TRBJ1-3
CDR3aa: CASSLAGDGNTIYF

v_gene: TRBV6-5
j_gene: TRBJ1-3
CDR3aa: CASSFRDFSGNTIYF

v_gene: TRBV11-2
j_gene: TRBJ2-1
CDR3aa: CASSLGGFGGGLREQFF

v_gene: TRBV12-3/TRBV12-4
j_gene: TRBJ1-5
CDR3aa: CASSLTFGTDQPQHF

v_gene: TRBV20-1
j_gene: TRBJ2-7
CDR3aa: CSAREGYRADEQYF

v_gene: TRBV3-1
j_gene: TRBJ2-5
CDR3aa: CASRPGSRSKETQYF

v_gene: TRBV28
j_gene: TRBJ1-1
CDR3aa: CASSFTRGNTEAFF

v_gene: TRBV7-2
j_gene: TRBJ1-5
CDR3aa: CASSIQGATGQPQHF

v_gene: TRBV7-6
j_gene: TRBJ2-5
CDR3aa: CASSRGTGETQYF

v_gene: TRBV5-1
j_gene: TRBJ2-2
CDR3aa: CASSQDPQGTGELFF

v_gene: TRBV15
j_gene: TRBJ1-5
CDR3aa: CATSSQPGRTNQPQHF

v_gene: TRBV5-1
j_gene: TRBJ1-2
CDR3aa: CASRPGTDGYTF

v_gene: TRBV7-9
j_gene: TRBJ1-1
CDR3aa: CASSLVRGVTEAFF

v_gene: TRBV25-1
j_gene: TRBJ1-1
CDR3aa: CASSFHDFTEAFF

v_gene: TRBV5-1
j_gene: TRBJ2-2
CDR3aa: CASSLFESPNTGELFF

v_gene: TRBV24-1
j_gene: TRBJ2-2
CDR3aa: CATGDPTNTGELFF

v_gene: TRBV6-1
j_gene: TRBJ2-5
CDR3aa: CASTRASGGQETQYF

v_gene: TRBV5-1
j_gene: TRBJ2-5
CDR3aa: CASREQQETQYF

v_gene: TRBV7-2
j_gene: TRBJ2-1
CDR3aa: CASSLPGLLNGQLF

v_gene: TRBV7-9
j_gene: TRBJ2-3
CDR3aa: CASSFYGDTQYF